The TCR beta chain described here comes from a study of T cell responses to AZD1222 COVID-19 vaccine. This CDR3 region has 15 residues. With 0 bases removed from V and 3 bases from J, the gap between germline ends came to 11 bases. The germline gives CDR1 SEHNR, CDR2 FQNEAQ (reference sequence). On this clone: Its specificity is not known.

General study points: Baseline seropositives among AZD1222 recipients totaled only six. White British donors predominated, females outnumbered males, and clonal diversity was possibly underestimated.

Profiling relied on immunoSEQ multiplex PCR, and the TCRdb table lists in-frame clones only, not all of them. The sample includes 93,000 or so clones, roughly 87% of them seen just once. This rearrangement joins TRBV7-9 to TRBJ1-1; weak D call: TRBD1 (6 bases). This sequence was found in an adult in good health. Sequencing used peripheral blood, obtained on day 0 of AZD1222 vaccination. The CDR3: CASSLAVGGHTEAFF. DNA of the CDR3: TGTGCCAGCAGCTTAGCGGTTGGGGGCCACACTGAAGCTTTCTTT.